The 27 T cell receptor beta chains in this list originate from one sample, sequenced in a study of cytomegalovirus exposure and HLA in healthy donors. PCR was performed using 60 Vbeta and 13 Jbeta primers. Generated by immunoSEQ multiplex PCR, the TCRdb table keeps only in-frame clones and is missing some. The table has 170,000 or so clones, roughly 80% seen once; the top ten hold roughly an eighth. Source material: PBMCs. The receptors were gathered from a woman between 45 and 60 years old in good health and CMV-seropositive.

The chain joins TRBV13 to TRBJ2-7; 7 nucleotides agree with TRBD1. This CDR3 has 12 residues. Trimming at V came to 5 bases and at J to 6 bases, leaving 4 bases not matched to a gene. Per germline, CDR1 PRHDT and CDR2 FYEKMQ (reference sequence). The CDR3 region is CASSTQGTEQYF. CDR3 coding DNA: TGTGCCAGCAGCACACAGGGGACCGAGCAGTACTTC.

This clone was seen a handful of times. This chain links TRBV9 with TRBJ1-1, with D possibly being TRBD1 (6 bases). Germline V lookup: CDR1 SGDLS, CDR2 YYNGEE. The CDR3 runs to 15 residues. The V end lost 0 bases, the J end lost 6 bases, and 15 bases lay between the germline ends. The CDR3 nucleotides are TGTGCCAGCAGCGTAGTACTGGGGGCAAGTGCTGAAGCTTTCTTT. Its translation: CASSVVLGASAEAFF.

The chain carries TRBV27 and TRBJ1-2; D possibly corresponds to TRBD1 (5 bases). The CDR3 is made up of 14 amino acids. Between the trimmed V and J ends, which lost 6 bases and 6 bases, there was a span of 17 bases. Germline V CDR1 and CDR2: MNHEY, SMNVEV (reference sequence). CDR3 in amino acids: CASRGRGASNGYTF. CDR3 DNA sequence: TGTGCCAGCAGGGGAAGGGGCGCTTCTAATGGCTACACCTTC.

The CDR3 loop is CASSYSNMGLFF. The CDR3 DNA follows: TGTGCCAGCAGTTACTCGAATATGGGACTCTTCTTT. This chain connects TRBV6-5 to TRBJ1-1, with D possibly matching TRBD1 (5 bases). The CDR3 contains 12 residues. In germline, CDR1 is MNHEY, CDR2 SVGAGI. Trimming left V 0 bases short and J 14 bases short, with 13 bases between.

This clone was recorded only once. The rearrangement links TRBV9 to TRBJ1-5, with TRBD1 matching over 9 bases. V gave up 1 base and J gave up 7 bases; unmatched junction bases: 6. In germline, CDR1 is SGDLS, CDR2 YYNGEE. This CDR3 has 15 amino acids. CDR3 sequence: CASSVTGGAGQPQHF. CDR3 bases: TGTGCCAGCAGCGTAACAGGGGGCGCAGGACAGCCCCAGCATTTT.

This clone showed up just a few times. The J gene is TRBJ2-7, the V gene TRBV14; possibly TRBD2 for D (6 bases). From germline, CDR1 is SGHDN and CDR2 FVKESK. CDR3 length: 15 residues. V lost 1 base and J lost 7, with 17 bases in between. This CDR3 is CASSQGAGRRVEQYF. As DNA, the CDR3 is TGTGCCAGCAGCCAAGGGGCAGGGAGGAGGGTTGAGCAGTACTTC.

This chain joins TRBV6-1 and TRBJ2-5; 12 nucleotides agree with TRBD2. Germline V gene sequence: CDR1 MNHNS, CDR2 SASEGT. The V gene end was trimmed by 4 bases and the J gene end by 1 base; junction bases not matched to a gene: 4. The CDR3 runs 16 residues. CDR3 coding DNA: TGTGCCAGCAGTGTGGGGACTAGCGGGCCCCAAGAGACCCAGTACTTC. It is translated as CASSVGTSGPQETQYF.

This chain uses TRBV7-3 with TRBJ2-1; 8 bases match TRBD2. The ends lost 5 bases at V and 5 bases at J; junction bases unmatched: 8. CDR1 and CDR2 (germline): SGHTA, FQGTGA. The CDR3 length is 15 residues. Here the CDR3 DNA reads TGTGCCAGCAGCCCGACGGGGGGGGCCCACAATGAGCAGTTCTTC. Its protein product is CASSPTGGAHNEQFF.

The chain has TRBV6-1 and TRBJ2-1, with TRBD1 identical over 8 bases. Germline-derived CDR1 and CDR2 are MNHNS and SASEGT. The J segment lost 14 bases and the V segment lost 8 bases, leaving 8 bases of the junction unmatched. The CDR3 contains 11 residues. The CDR3 is CASGSGQVEFF. CDR3 sequence (DNA): TGTGCCAGCGGGTCGGGACAGGTGGAGTTCTTC.

The CDR3 reads CASSPGLAGGFSYNEQFF. CDR3 DNA: TGTGCCAGCAGCCCAGGACTAGCGGGGGGGTTCTCCTACAATGAGCAGTTCTTC. V is TRBV9 and J is TRBJ2-1; 15 bases fit TRBD2. V gave up 4 bases and J gave up 0 bases; unmatched junction bases: 5. Germline-derived CDR1 and CDR2 are SGDLS and YYNGEE. This CDR3 is built from 18 residues.

This chain joins TRBV2 and TRBJ2-7; D unresolved. Germline V gene lookup returns CDR1 SNHLY and CDR2 FYNNEI. The CDR3 runs 10 residues. Trimming cost V 4 bases and J 9 bases, with 7 bases left between them. CDR3 sequence: CASSGPGQYF. The DNA for the CDR3 is TGTGCCAGCAGTGGTCCCGGGCAGTACTTC. Supplemented by reference TRBV2 and TRBJ2-7, the full variable domain reads EPEVTQTPSHQVTQMGQEVILRCVPISNHLYFYWYRQILGQKVEFLVSFYNNEISEKSEIFDDQFSVERPDGSNFTLKIRSTKLEDSAMYFCASSGPGQYFGPGTRLTVT.

The chain couples TRBV5-1 to TRBJ2-1, with 7 bases matching TRBD2. The trim removed 2 bases at V and 6 bases at J, leaving 8 bases unmatched. Germline CDR1 reads SGHRS; CDR2 reads YFSETQ. There are 15 residues in the CDR3. CDR3 bases: TGCGCCAGCAGCTTCGGACTAGGCGAGGGCAATGAGCAGTTCTTC. It yields the protein CASSFGLGEGNEQFF.

The rearrangement links TRBV2 to TRBJ1-4; 9 positions agree with TRBD1. The CDR3 spans 14 residues. The V and J ends lost 5 bases and 8 bases, in that order; junction bases with no gene match: 6. Germline V gene lookup returns CDR1 SNHLY and CDR2 FYNNEI. The CDR3 nucleotides read TGTGCCAGCAGTCGGGACAGGGCTGGAGAAAAACTGTTTTTT. This sequence encodes CASSRDRAGEKLFF.

CDR3 nucleotide sequence: TGTGCCAGCAGCTTAGCGAGCGGGGACGTCTACGAGCAGTACTTC. It codes for CASSLASGDVYEQYF. J is TRBJ2-7 and V is TRBV7-9, with 7 bases that match TRBD2. The CDR3 has 15 residues. The germline gives CDR1 SEHNR, CDR2 FQNEAQ (reference sequence). V lost 0 bases to trimming and J lost 3 bases; unmatched junction nucleotides: 5.

The V call is TRBV6-1, the J call TRBJ2-1; maybe TRBD1 (5 bases). Trimming removed 5 bases at V and 9 bases at J, with 14 bases between. The CDR3 sequence is 13 residues long. Germline assignment: CDR1 MNHNS and CDR2 SASEGT. The DNA of the CDR3 is TGTGCCAGCAGTCTTAAAAGGGGCGGTGAGCAGTTCTTC. It encodes CASSLKRGGEQFF.

The chain carries TRBV6-5 and TRBJ1-4; TRBD1 is a possible D gene (6 bases). Trimming left V 6 bases short and J 0 bases short, with 11 bases between. The CDR3 is made up of 15 amino acids. CDR1 is MNHEY and CDR2 is SVGAGI in the germline V gene. CDR3 sequence (DNA): TGTGCCAGCAGCAAGGGGGACGCAACTAATGAAAAACTGTTTTTT. Encoded protein: CASSKGDATNEKLFF.

The chain joins TRBV6-1 to TRBJ1-4, with 7 bases aligning to TRBD1. The germline CDR1 and CDR2 sequences are MNHNS and SASEGT. The junction had 3 bases not matched to a gene; V was cut back by 0 bases and J by 5 bases. The CDR3 runs to 15 residues. The CDR3 nucleotides are TGTGCCAGCAGTGAAGCGGGACAGAGGAATGAAAAACTGTTTTTT. It is translated as CASSEAGQRNEKLFF.

This clone showed up just once. The chain is built from TRBV7-2 and TRBJ2-5; D is possibly TRBD2 (6 bases). The germline V gene encodes CDR1 SGHTA and CDR2 FQGNSA. V lost 3 bases and J 5 bases, leaving 10 bases between the germline ends. The CDR3 sequence is 13 residues long. As DNA, the CDR3 is TGTGCCAGCAGCTTTGTCCGGGGGGAGACCCAGTACTTC. Translated, it gives CASSFVRGETQYF.

J is TRBJ1-1 and V is TRBV5-1; tentative D call: TRBD1 (6 bases). This CDR3 comprises 15 residues. Trimming stripped 3 bases from V and 10 bases from J, with 22 bases between. CDR1 and CDR2 (germline): SGHRS, YFSETQ. Here the CDR3 reads CASSSIDRNELVAFF. Written as DNA, the CDR3 is TGCGCCAGCAGCTCAATTGACAGGAACGAGCTGGTAGCTTTCTTT.

This chain links TRBV6-1 with TRBJ1-1, with TRBD1 identical over 7 bases. CDR1 and CDR2 (germline): MNHNS, SASEGT. This CDR3 is built from 13 residues. J gave up 5 bases and V 10 bases, and 10 bases lay outside the gene matches. CDR3 bases: TGTGCCACTGCTCCAAGGGGGCAAACTGAAGCTTTCTTT. The encoded protein is CATAPRGQTEAFF.

The genes are TRBV15 and TRBJ1-4; 8 nucleotides match TRBD1. Germline lookup yields CDR1 LNHNV and CDR2 YYDKDF (reference sequence). The V segment lost 4 bases and the J segment 8 bases; nucleotides outside the gene matches: 6. This CDR3 region has 14 residues. The CDR3 DNA reads as TGTGCCACCAGCAACGCACAGGGGGACGAAAAACTGTTTTTT. It yields the protein CATSNAQGDEKLFF.

This clone has only one observation. For the CDR3, the DNA is TGTGCCAGCAGCTTAAGGGGACAGGGAATGGCTTTCTTT. This encodes CASSLRGQGMAFF. This chain connects TRBV7-8 to TRBJ1-1; 9 bases line up with TRBD1. The germline gives CDR1 SGHVS, CDR2 FQNEAQ. This CDR3 comprises 13 residues. Germline trimming cut 2 bases from V and 11 bases from J; bases unmatched to any gene: 6.

The chain links TRBV11-2 to TRBJ2-7; 7 nucleotides line up with TRBD1. After removal of 4 bases from V and 4 bases from J, the junction contained 7 bases not matched to a gene. Germline CDR1 is SGHAT and CDR2 is FQNNGV. CDR3 length: 14 residues. The CDR3 DNA sequence: TGTGCCAGCAGCTCCCTGGACAGGTTATACGAGCAGTACTTC. Its protein is CASSSLDRLYEQYF.

As DNA, the CDR3 is TGTGCCAGCAGCGTAGGACAGGGGATTAATGAAAAACTGTTTTTT. Residues: CASSVGQGINEKLFF. The rearrangement uses TRBV9 and TRBJ1-4, with 8 nucleotides matching TRBD1. V lost 0 bases to trimming and J lost 4 bases; unmatched junction nucleotides: 2. The CDR3 runs 15 residues. Germline CDR1 SGDLS, CDR2 YYNGEE.

The chain has TRBV6-1 and TRBJ1-2; 9 bases fit TRBD1. Losses at the gene ends were 4 bases for V and 6 bases for J; bases not matched to a gene: 3. This CDR3 comprises 13 residues. Germline-derived CDR1 and CDR2 are MNHNS and SASEGT. CDR3: CASSVQGANGYTF. The CDR3 DNA follows: TGTGCCAGCAGTGTACAGGGGGCCAATGGCTACACCTTC.

A single count supports this clone. V is TRBV6-6 and J is TRBJ2-2; 8 bases map to TRBD1. In germline, CDR1 is MNHNY, CDR2 SVGAGI (reference sequence). V was clipped by 6 bases and J by 4 bases; unmatched bases: 4. CDR3 length: 14 amino acids. The CDR3 DNA reads as TGTGCCAGCAGCGACAGGGGTAGCACCGGGGAGCTGTTTTTT. Protein sequence: CASSDRGSTGELFF.

The sample holds one count of this clone. The chain combines TRBV4-1 with TRBJ2-7, with 7 bases matching TRBD1. The junction had 7 bases not matched to a gene; V was cut back by 5 bases and J by 0 bases. The V gene's germline CDR1 is MGHRA and CDR2 YSYEKL. The CDR3 runs to 15 residues. The CDR3 protein is CASSSPGGVSYEQYF. The CDR3 nucleotides are TGCGCCAGCAGCTCACCAGGGGGTGTCTCCTACGAGCAGTACTTC.